These 14 T cell receptor beta chains originate from one sample sequenced in a study of blood T cell repertoires in COVID-19. The protocol was immunoSEQ multiplex PCR, while the TCRdb copy is restricted to in-frame clones and leaves out a portion. Here the sample spans around 360,000 clones, around 87% being singletons. Sequencing was carried out using peripheral blood. These receptors all come from a woman under 40 with COVID-19, enrolled during active disease.

The V gene is TRBV24-1, the J gene TRBJ2-5; 8 bases align to TRBD1. This CDR3 is 13 amino acids long. Germline loops: CDR1 KGHDR, CDR2 SFDVKD. The J segment lost 5 bases and the V segment lost 7 bases, leaving 5 bases of the junction unmatched. CDR3 nucleotide sequence: TGTGCCACCAGCAGGGGGCACTGGGAGACCCAGTACTTC. It codes for CATSRGHWETQYF.

V and J are TRBV19 and TRBJ2-1; 7 nucleotides agree with TRBD1. The CDR3 spans 14 residues. Germline CDR1 and CDR2: LNHDA and SQIVND (reference sequence). Trimming at V came to 7 bases and at J to 1 base, leaving 4 bases not matched to a gene. The CDR3 loop reads CASTMTGSYNEQFF. DNA for the CDR3: TGTGCCAGTACCATGACAGGGTCCTACAATGAGCAGTTCTTC.

The chain joins TRBV6-6 to TRBJ1-2, with TRBD1 matching over 8 bases. The CDR3 loop spans 14 amino acids. The germline gives CDR1 MNHNY, CDR2 SVGAGI (reference sequence). J lost 4 bases, V lost 6 bases, and 7 bases had no gene match. CDR3 nucleotide sequence: TGTGCCAGCAGCTCCGGGACAGGCCTCTATGGCTACACCTTC. This encodes CASSSGTGLYGYTF.

The rearrangement joins TRBV4-1 to TRBJ2-1, with TRBD2 matching 7 bases. Unmatched junction bases numbered 11, after V lost 3 bases and J lost 6 bases. The CDR3 covers 16 residues. Germline V CDR1 and CDR2: MGHRA, YSYEKL. This CDR3 is CASSHSFAGDINEQFF. CDR3 bases: TGCGCCAGCAGCCACTCCTTCGCGGGAGATATCAATGAGCAGTTCTTC.

V and J are TRBV5-1 and TRBJ2-3; D unresolved. In germline, CDR1 is SGHRS, CDR2 YFSETQ. This CDR3 comprises 11 residues. V was cut by 5 bases and J by 3 bases, with 4 bases left in between. The CDR3 here is CASRLTDTQYF. Written as DNA, the CDR3 is TGCGCCAGCAGACTAACAGATACGCAGTATTTT. Full variable domain (remainder filled in from reference TRBV5-1 and TRBJ2-3): KAGVTQTPRYLIKTRGQQVTLSCSPISGHRSVSWYQQTPGQGLQFLFEYFSETQRNKGNFPGRFSGRQFSNSRSEMNVSTLELGDSALYLCASRLTDTQYFGPGTRLTVL.

This clone was counted a single time. J is TRBJ1-4 and V is TRBV9; TRBD1 aligns across 8 bases. Per germline, CDR1 SGDLS and CDR2 YYNGEE. The CDR3 runs 15 residues. With V trimmed by 3 bases and J by 7 bases, 8 bases remained unmatched. CDR3 DNA sequence: TGTGCCAGCAGCGACGACAGGGGAGAGGGTGAAAAACTGTTTTTT. It codes for CASSDDRGEGEKLFF.

The chain links TRBV24-1 to TRBJ1-1; D perhaps matches TRBD1 (5 bases). Germline CDR1 is KGHDR and CDR2 is SFDVKD. Trimming cost V 9 bases and J 1 base, with 11 bases left between them. The CDR3 has 13 residues. The CDR3, as DNA: TGTGCCACCGCCGACGGGGGGAACACTGAAGCTTTCTTT. This translates into CATADGGNTEAFF.

This sequence joins TRBV7-9 and TRBJ1-6; no definite D call. This CDR3 spans 12 amino acids. Between the trimmed V and J ends, which lost 5 bases and 11 bases, there was a span of 10 bases. CDR1 SEHNR and CDR2 FQNEAQ come from the germline V gene (reference sequence). CDR3 nucleotides: TGTGCCAGCAGCCTCGAAGCGACACCCCTCCACTTT. This sequence encodes CASSLEATPLHF.

V is TRBV5-4 and J is TRBJ1-2, with a weak D call TRBD1 (5 bases). The V gene lost 3 bases and the J gene lost 6 bases, with 12 bases spanning the gap. Per germline, CDR1 SGHNT and CDR2 YYREEE (reference sequence). The CDR3 has 13 residues. The CDR3 is CASSSGVVDGYTF. CDR3 bases: TGTGCCAGCAGCTCGGGGGTGGTAGATGGCTACACCTTC.

As concerns this clone: This may stem from a read error, because a much larger clone lies one nucleotide away. This chain links TRBV4-2 with TRBJ2-7; TRBD2 might be the D (6 bases). This CDR3 has 15 residues. Germline-derived CDR1 and CDR2 are LGHNA and YNFKEQ. Deletions cut 0 bases from V and 0 bases from J, with 9 bases between. This CDR3 reads CASSQDGGSSYEQYF. DNA for the CDR3: TGTGCCAGCAGCCAAGATGGAGGGAGCTCCTACGAGCAGTACTTC.

J is TRBJ2-5 and V is TRBV25-1; a weak D match, TRBD1 (6 bases). The CDR3 loop spans 18 amino acids. Germline loops: CDR1 MGHDK, CDR2 SYGVNS. V lost 1 base to trimming and J lost 0 bases, with 18 bases between them. Here the CDR3 reads CASSESPRDKRYQETQYF. CDR3 coding DNA: TGTGCCAGCAGTGAATCTCCCCGGGACAAAAGGTACCAAGAGACCCAGTACTTC.

This clone was seen just once. The chain couples TRBV4-1 to TRBJ2-5, with 15 bases that match TRBD2. From germline, CDR1 is MGHRA and CDR2 YSYEKL. The CDR3 runs to 16 residues. V lost 4 bases and J lost 2; bases outside the gene matches: 2. The DNA for the CDR3 is TGCGCCAGCAGCCGCGGACTAGCGGGAGGGCAAGAGACCCAGTACTTC. Translating it yields CASSRGLAGGQETQYF.

The chain employs TRBV30 and TRBJ1-4; D gene ambiguous. Germline values: CDR1 GTSNPN, CDR2 SVGIG (reference sequence). Trimming removed 3 bases at V and 8 bases at J, with 13 bases between. CDR3 length equals 13 residues. CDR3 in DNA: TGTGCCTGGAGACCGTCGGGGTTCGAAAAACTGTTTTTT. It is translated as CAWRPSGFEKLFF.

The V call is TRBV5-5, the J call TRBJ1-2; possibly TRBD1 for D (6 bases). CDR3 length: 13 amino acids. V gave up 0 bases and J gave up 6 bases, with 9 bases separating them. CDR1 is SGHKS, CDR2 YYEKEE, per germline (reference sequence). Here the CDR3 reads CASSLDRADGYTF. The CDR3 nucleotides read TGTGCCAGCAGCTTGGACAGGGCAGATGGCTACACCTTC.